Following are 30 T cell receptor beta chains from one sample sequenced in a study of read filtering for tumor transcriptome and immune sequencing. Molecular barcoded adaptors covering alpha/delta and beta/gamma chains were used on about 390 ng RNA. TCRdb analysed the reads with MiXCR anew, one entry per CDR3 protein. The sample shows tens of thousands of distinct CDR3 sequences, more than 20% of them seen only once. What was sequenced was a population of CD138-negative cells sorted from bone marrow. Receptors were obtained from a donor over 35 with multiple myeloma.

This clonotype was seen just once. A much larger clone sits a single nucleotide away, making a read error possible. The V call is TRBV5-6, the J call TRBJ2-2; D tentatively reads TRBD1 or TRBD2 (5 bases each). The germline V and J ends were trimmed by 7 bases and 4 bases, with 23 bases remaining between them. Germline V lookup: CDR1 SGHDT, CDR2 YYEEEE. CDR3 length equals 17 residues. DNA of the CDR3: TGTGCCAGCGGGGATAGGGGCCGAGGAGGAGGCACCGGGGAGCTGTTTTTT. Amino acids: CASGDRGRGGGTGELFF. The full variable domain, rest sourced from reference TRBV5-6 and TRBJ2-2, is DAGVTQSPTHLIKTRGQQVTLRCSPKSGHDTVSWYQQALGQGPQFIFQYYEEEERQRGNFPDRFSGHQFPNYSSELNVNALLLGDSALYLCASGDRGRGGGTGELFFGEGSRLTVL.

This clonotype was recorded a few times. V and J are TRBV29-1 and TRBJ1-5, with TRBD1 matching over 7 bases. V shed 7 bases and J 1 base; nucleotides not matched to a gene: 1. This CDR3 region has 12 residues. The V gene's germline CDR1 is SQVTM and CDR2 ANQGSEA. CDR3 nucleotides: TGCAGCGCGACAGGGAGCAATCAGCCCCAGCATTTT. Translation: CSATGSNQPQHF.

This clonotype has more than one count but fewer than ten. The rearrangement joins TRBV6-5 to TRBJ1-4; unclear D gene. CDR1 and CDR2 from the germline V gene are MNHEY and SVGAGI. Trimming removed 8 bases from V and 5 bases from J, with 9 bases in between. The CDR3 has 12 residues. In nucleotides, the CDR3 is TGTGCCAGCGCGGCCTTCAATGAAAAACTGTTTTTT. It yields the protein CASAAFNEKLFF.

As to this clonotype: A much larger clone lies one base from this, so it may be a read error. The CDR3 does not close with the conserved phenylalanine or tryptophan, likely indicating a read error. The chain combines TRBV4-1 with TRBJ2-3; D is possibly TRBD1 or TRBD2 (6 bases each). The CDR3 extends over 17 amino acids. V was trimmed by 4 bases and J by 0 bases, leaving 17 bases between them. CDR1 MGHRA and CDR2 YSYEKL come from the germline V gene. CDR3 nucleotide sequence: TGCGCCAGCAGCCGCCTAAGGGGGGAGGCTAGCACAGATACGCAGTATTCT. Its protein product is CASSRLRGEASTDTQYS.

This clonotype appeared many times. This chain links TRBV21-1 with TRBJ2-5; the table's D call of TRBD1 was not tested on the DNA. TRBV21-1 is tagged as a pseudogene. The CDR3 runs 16 residues. The CDR3 DNA reads as TGTGCCAGCAGCAAATGTGAGACAGGAGCGACGGAGACCCAGTACTTC. Encoded protein: CASSKCETGATETQYF.

This clonotype was counted a single time. The rearrangement links TRBV28 to TRBJ1-2, with D possibly matching TRBD1 (6 bases). CDR3 length: 14 amino acids. The V end was cut by 3 bases, the J end by 4 bases, with 12 bases between. CDR1 MDHEN and CDR2 SYDVKM come from the germline V gene. The CDR3 nucleotides are TGTGCCAGCAGTTTTTCCCCAGGGGCCTATGGCTACACCTTC. Protein sequence: CASSFSPGAYGYTF.

Notes on this clonotype: This could be a read error, since a much larger clone is one nucleotide away. This chain joins TRBV2 and TRBJ1-4; a weak D match, TRBD1 (6 bases). The CDR3 length is 14 residues. Germline V gene data show CDR1 as SNHLY and CDR2 as FYNNEI. CDR3 amino acids: CASNPQGTNVKLFF. CDR3 coding DNA: TGTGCCAGCAATCCTCAGGGGACTAATGTAAAACTGTTTTTT.

The sample holds many counts of this clonotype. The V gene is TRBV12-3 or TRBV12-4, the J gene TRBJ2-3; D is unresolved. CDR3 length: 15 amino acids. The V end was cut by 7 bases, the J end by 2 bases, with 16 bases between. The CDR3 DNA is TGTGCCAGCAACAAGGGTGGCTATCTCACAGATACGCAGTATTTT. Amino acid sequence: CASNKGGYLTDTQYF.

This sequence joins TRBV2 and TRBJ1-5; the match to TRBD1 covers 7 bases. The CDR3 is made up of 15 amino acids. After removal of 7 bases from V and 2 bases from J, the junction contained 8 bases not matched to a gene. Germline CDR1 and CDR2: SNHLY and FYNNEI. The CDR3 bases are TGTGCCAGCATTAAAGGGGGCGATGGCAATCAGCCCCAGCATTTT. Amino acid sequence: CASIKGGDGNQPQHF.

A remark on this clonotype: This may arise from a read error, as a much more abundant clone is one base away. The genes are TRBV7-3 and TRBJ2-3, with D perhaps assigned TRBD1 or TRBD2 (5 bases each). Germline CDR1 is SGHTA and CDR2 is FQGTGA. The CDR3 length is 15 residues. The CDR3 DNA follows: TGTGCCAGCCGCTTAACCAGGGACGCTGGGGATACGCAGTATTTT. Protein product: CASRLTRDAGDTQYF.

This clonotype came up many times. The chain combines TRBV6-1 with TRBJ1-2; D gene uncertain. This CDR3 is 11 amino acids long. The V and J ends lost 10 bases and 2 bases respectively, with 8 bases between them. Germline V gene sequence: CDR1 MNHNS, CDR2 SASEGT. The CDR3 protein is CATQENYGYTF. The CDR3 region has the DNA TGTGCCACCCAGGAAAACTATGGCTACACCTTC.

This clonotype appeared many times. The rearrangement links TRBV7-2 to TRBJ1-2, with a weak D call TRBD1 (5 bases). Looked up from germline, CDR1 is SGHTA and CDR2 is FQGNSA. The CDR3 covers 13 residues. V lost 5 bases and J 4 bases, leaving 11 bases between the germline ends. The CDR3 bases are TGTGCCAGCAGCGCTGACAGAGCCTATGGCTACACCTTC. It specifies CASSADRAYGYTF.

In this sample, this clonotype turned up many times. V and J are TRBV5-1 and TRBJ1-1; D uncertain. The CDR3 loop spans 12 amino acids. V was cut by 7 bases and J by 4 bases, with 11 bases left in between. CDR1 is SGHRS, CDR2 YFSETQ, per germline. The CDR3: CASAETATEAFF. The CDR3 bases are TGCGCCAGCGCAGAAACGGCCACTGAAGCTTTCTTT.

As regards this clonotype: Possible read error: a much larger clone is one base away. V usage is TRBV5-1 and J usage is TRBJ1-1, with unresolved D. CDR1 and CDR2 from the germline V gene are SGHRS and YFSETQ. The CDR3 is made up of 16 amino acids. Trimming pared 0 bases from V and 3 bases from J, leaving 15 bases between. CDR3 coding DNA: TGCGCCAGCAGCTTGGATGGAGGGTCGGTGGACACTGAAGCTTTCTTT. Translation: CASSLDGGSVDTEAFF.

This clonotype was counted many times. The chain couples TRBV20-1 to TRBJ1-5; tentatively, D is TRBD1 (6 bases). The germline V gene has CDR1 DFQATT and CDR2 SNEGSKA (reference sequence). The CDR3 is made up of 15 amino acids. The V end was cut by 7 bases, the J end by 0 bases, with 16 bases between. CDR3 region: CSGRRGANSNQPQHF. DNA for the CDR3: TGCAGTGGTCGGAGGGGGGCAAATAGCAATCAGCCCCAGCATTTT.

As DNA, the CDR3 is TGTGCCTGGAGTGTCCTTACATCAGTCTCCTACAATGAGCAGTTCTTC. Residues: CAWSVLTSVSYNEQFF. V usage is TRBV30 and J usage is TRBJ2-1, with D uncertain. Trimming removed 0 bases at V and 0 bases at J, with 12 bases between. CDR1 GTSNPN and CDR2 SVGIG come from the germline V gene (reference sequence). The CDR3 extends over 16 amino acids.

This clonotype was recorded at least ten times. In DNA form, the CDR3 reads TGTGCCAGCAGCCCCGGGACTACCGCAGATACGCAGTATTTT. Its translation: CASSPGTTADTQYF. The rearrangement links TRBV7-3 to TRBJ2-3, with 7 bases aligning to TRBD2. The CDR3 runs 14 residues. Germline values: CDR1 SGHTA, CDR2 FQGTGA. V trimming: 5 bases; J trimming: 4 bases; junction bases outside the gene matches: 6.

In this sample, this clonotype turned up many times. The chain recombines TRBV6-5 with TRBJ2-7; 9 bases align to TRBD1. The CDR3 has 14 amino acids. Looked up from germline, CDR1 is MNHEY and CDR2 is SVGAGI. After removal of 2 bases from V and 6 bases from J, the junction contained 5 bases not matched to a gene. CDR3 DNA sequence: TGTGCCAGCAGTTACGGGACAGGGAAGGTCGAGCAGTACTTC. Protein sequence: CASSYGTGKVEQYF.

This clonotype was counted a few times. This sequence joins TRBV27 and TRBJ1-2; TRBD1 is a possible D gene (6 bases). The CDR3 sequence is 15 residues long. Germline V gene lookup returns CDR1 MNHEY and CDR2 SMNVEV (reference sequence). The V gene lost 8 bases and the J gene lost 0 bases, with 16 bases spanning the gap. The CDR3 nucleotides are TGTGCCAGCCGTACCGGGACAACTACTAACTATGGCTACACCTTC. It translates to CASRTGTTTNYGYTF.

This clonotype occurred a few times. The genes are TRBV27 and TRBJ2-6; D is unresolved. The ends were cut back, 7 bases at V and 0 bases at J, with 7 bases in the middle. The length of the CDR3 is 14 residues. CDR1 is MNHEY, CDR2 SMNVEV, per germline (reference sequence). Here the CDR3 DNA reads TGTGCCAGCACTTTGTCCTCTGGGGCCAACGTCCTGACTTTC. It translates to CASTLSSGANVLTF.

At least ten counts were recorded for this clonotype. This chain links TRBV18 with TRBJ2-7; TRBD1 aligns across 8 bases. The V and J ends lost 4 bases and 4 bases, in that order; junction bases with no gene match: 18. The V gene's germline CDR1 is KGHSH and CDR2 LQKENI. The CDR3 is made up of 18 amino acids. The CDR3 DNA sequence: TGTGCCAGCTCACGAGAGATGATTGGACAGGGAATTATGTACGAGCAGTACTTC. It translates to CASSREMIGQGIMYEQYF.

This clonotype was seen at least ten times. This chain connects TRBV2 to TRBJ2-3, with TRBD2 matching over 15 bases. The CDR3 runs to 16 residues. CDR1 SNHLY and CDR2 FYNNEI come from the germline V gene. The V gene end was trimmed by 6 bases and the J gene end by 4 bases; junction bases not matched to a gene: 5. DNA of the CDR3: TGTGCCAGCAGGCACGGGACTAGCGGGAGGCCAGATACGCAGTATTTT. This gives the protein CASRHGTSGRPDTQYF.

This clonotype was detected ten times or more. The chain couples TRBV27 to TRBJ2-1; D possibly corresponds to TRBD2 (6 bases). The V end lost 5 bases, the J end lost 3 bases, and 11 bases lay between the germline ends. CDR3 length: 14 residues. Germline assignment: CDR1 MNHEY and CDR2 SMNVEV (reference sequence). The CDR3 region is CASSPGTFYNEQFF. In DNA form, the CDR3 reads TGTGCCAGCAGTCCCGGGACTTTCTACAATGAGCAGTTCTTC.

This clonotype was counted at least ten times. The rearrangement uses TRBV21-1 and TRBJ2-1; TRBD1 is the table's D call and was not checked against the DNA. TRBV21-1 is tagged as a pseudogene. CDR3 length: 16 amino acids. This chain's CDR3 is CASSKASGDRYNEQFF. Here the CDR3 DNA reads TGTGCCAGCAGCAAAGCGTCAGGGGATCGGTACAATGAGCAGTTCTTC.

In its sample, this clonotype was seen many times. The chain couples TRBV7-9 to TRBJ1-4; D gene uncertain. V was cut by 5 bases and J by 4 bases, with 11 bases left in between. The germline V gene has CDR1 SEHNR and CDR2 FQNEAQ (reference sequence). This CDR3 contains 14 residues. CDR3 in DNA: TGTGCCAGCAGCCACCGTTATATTAATGAAAAACTGTTTTTT. Its protein product is CASSHRYINEKLFF.

As to this clonotype: A read error may be the cause here, since a much bigger clone is one base away. The CDR3 does not close with the conserved phenylalanine or tryptophan, likely indicating a read error. CDR3 residues: CASSFYQGVTEAFL. For the CDR3, the DNA is TGTGCCAGCAGCTTTTATCAGGGTGTCACTGAAGCTTTCCTT. The chain combines TRBV5-6 with TRBJ1-1, with D possibly being TRBD1 (5 bases). V lost 2 bases and J 4 bases, leaving 12 bases between the germline ends. CDR1 SGHDT and CDR2 YYEEEE come from the germline V gene. The length of the CDR3 is 14 residues.

This clonotype was counted at least ten times. This chain links TRBV15 with TRBJ2-5; D is uncertain. Germline loops: CDR1 LNHNV, CDR2 YYDKDF (reference sequence). Trimming took off 3 bases at V and 1 base at J, with 6 bases between the two ends. The CDR3 is made up of 13 amino acids. CDR3 sequence: CATSREIQETQYF. The CDR3 nucleotides read TGTGCCACCAGCAGGGAGATCCAAGAGACCCAGTACTTC.

This clonotype is a singleton in its sample. This may be a read error: a much more frequent sequence differs by one nucleotide. The J gene is TRBJ2-5, the V gene TRBV4-1; unclear D gene. CDR3 length: 14 residues. From germline, CDR1 is MGHRA and CDR2 YSYEKL. CDR3 region: CASSQEADQESQYF. In DNA form, the CDR3 reads TGCGCCAGCAGCCAAGAGGCAGACCAAGAGTCCCAGTACTTC.

This clonotype was recorded many times. The CDR3 DNA reads TGCGCCAGCAGCTTGGCCTTTCAGAACACTGAAGCTTTCTTT. Translation gives CASSLAFQNTEAFF. The rearrangement joins TRBV5-1 to TRBJ1-1; no clear D. There are 14 residues in the CDR3. Trimming stripped 0 bases from V and 1 base from J, with 7 bases between. Germline V gene sequence: CDR1 SGHRS, CDR2 YFSETQ.

There are many counts of this clonotype. The V and J genes are TRBV20-1 and TRBJ2-1; 7 bases match TRBD2. The CDR3 has 10 residues. Germline V lookup: CDR1 DFQATT, CDR2 SNEGSKA (reference sequence). DNA for the CDR3: TGCAGCCCTGGGGGAGGGCAGCAGTTCTTC. This encodes CSPGGGQQFF.